A selection of T cell receptor beta chains follows, all from one sample in a study of post-analysis software for immune sequencing data. TCRdb recomputed calls from the PCR reads with MiXCR, one row per CDR3 protein. The table records roughly 730,000 distinct CDR3 sequences, 30% of them present only once. The sample consisted of blood. All receptors come from a girl aged 10 to 17 with multiple sclerosis. The CDR3 runs from the conserved cysteine through the conserved F or W. The order of the fields is V gene, J gene, clone size, D gene, CDR3 protein, CDR3 DNA. D genes are given only for firm matches. Clone size is shown for a subset of rows, as once, few, many or a class of expanded clone.

>TRBV28|TRBJ2-3|once|NA
CASSHKDTQYF
TGTGCCAGCAGTCATAAGGATACGCAGTATTTT
>TRBV15|TRBJ2-5|few|TRBD1
CATSLWDRGPTKETQYF
TGTGCCACCAGCCTATGGGACAGGGGTCCTACAAAAGAGACCCAGTACTTC
>TRBV29-1|TRBJ1-1|few|NA
CSATVGMNTEAFF
TGCAGCGCTACGGTGGGGATGAACACTGAAGCTTTCTTT
>TRBV28|TRBJ2-7|NA|TRBD1
CASGLTGVLDEQYF
TGTGCCAGCGGATTAACAGGGGTGTTGGACGAGCAGTACTTC
>TRBV21-1|TRBJ2-7|NA|NA
CATLLPEYEQYF
TGTGCTACCCTACTTCCAGAGTACGAGCAGTACTTC
>TRBV3-1|TRBJ2-3|few|NA
CVSSQDFTGNPGDTQYF
TGTGTCAGCAGCCAAGATTTTACGGGGAACCCGGGAGATACGCAGTATTTT
>TRBV15|TRBJ2-7|NA|NA
CATSRGPDSQYYEQYF
TGTGCCACCAGCAGAGGTCCGGACAGTCAATACTACGAGCAGTACTTC
>TRBV6-1|TRBJ1-4|once|NA
CASSEQGTANEKLFF
TGTGCCAGCAGTGAACAGGGGACGGCTAACGAAAAACTGTTTTTT
>TRBV20-1|TRBJ2-4|NA|TRBD2
CSAARLAGVAKNIQYF
TGCAGTGCTGCGAGACTAGCGGGAGTGGCCAAAAACATTCAGTACTTC
>TRBV28|TRBJ2-7|few|NA
CASEPGRTYEQYF
TGTGCCAGTGAGCCGGGACGGACCTACGAGCAGTACTTC
>TRBV4-1|TRBJ2-4|NA|NA
CASSPPGTHVIQYF
TGCGCCAGCAGCCCACCCGGGACTCACGTGATTCAGTACTTC
>TRBV24-1|TRBJ2-1|few|TRBD2
CATSDPGRSGRSNEQFF
TGTGCCACCAGTGACCCGGGCCGGAGCGGGAGGTCGAATGAGCAGTTCTTC
>TRBV5-1|TRBJ2-1|NA|TRBD1
CASSLRYRQGQVDEQFF
TGCGCCAGCAGCTTGAGGTATCGCCAGGGACAGGTTGATGAGCAGTTCTTC
>TRBV20-1|TRBJ2-5|few|TRBD2
CSARDPRGDFQETQYF
TGCAGTGCTAGAGATCCGCGGGGGGACTTCCAAGAGACCCAGTACTTC
>TRBV6-5|TRBJ2-3|many|NA
CASSYPGDTQYF
TGTGCCAGCAGTTACCCGGGGGATACGCAGTATTTT
>TRBV20-1|TRBJ2-7|NA|NA
CSASYGGVAFSYEQYF
TGCAGTGCTAGCTACGGGGGTGTCGCCTTCTCCTACGAGCAGTACTTC
>TRBV6-5|TRBJ2-3|NA|NA
CASSYMGAGTDTQYF
TGTGCCAGCAGTTACATGGGGGCTGGCACAGATACGCAGTATTTT
>TRBV10-3|TRBJ1-6|few|NA
CAINLGLGANSPLHF
TGTGCCATCAACCTGGGACTTGGAGCTAATTCACCCCTCCACTTT
>TRBV7-8|TRBJ2-7|few|TRBD2
CASSLGRGDEQYF
TGTGCCAGCAGCTTAGGACGGGGGGACGAGCAGTACTTC
>TRBV15|TRBJ1-6|NA|NA
CATSRLPAGGGYSPLHF
TGTGCCACCAGCAGATTACCTGCGGGGGGTGGCTACTCACCCCTCCACTTT
>TRBV6-2/TRBV6-3|TRBJ2-7|NA|TRBD2
CASSYRGTSGNYEQYF
TGTGCCAGCAGTTACCGCGGGACTAGCGGAAATTACGAGCAGTACTTC
>TRBV6-2/TRBV6-3|TRBJ2-7|NA|NA
CVSSLQGSEQYF
TGTGTCAGCAGCCTACAGGGTTCCGAGCAGTACTTC
>TRBV20-1|TRBJ2-3|few|TRBD2
CSASRTSGGTDTQYF
TGCAGTGCTTCTCGGACTAGCGGGGGGACAGATACGCAGTATTTT
>TRBV6-5|TRBJ1-1|NA|NA
CASSQRTALRTEAFF
TGTGCCAGCAGTCAAAGGACAGCCCTTCGTACTGAAGCTTTCTTT
>TRBV9|TRBJ2-7|NA|TRBD2
CASSGGEGLAGGLYF
TGTGCCAGCAGCGGAGGGGAGGGACTAGCGGGAGGCCTGTACTTC
>TRBV5-1|TRBJ1-6|few|TRBD1
CASSSLGTGYTPLHF
TGCGCCAGCAGCTCCCTCGGGACAGGGTATACACCCCTCCACTTT
>TRBV11-2|TRBJ1-5|NA|NA
CAGSYYSNQPQHF
TGTGCCGGCAGCTACTATAGCAATCAGCCCCAGCATTTT
>TRBV20-1|TRBJ2-3|NA|NA
CSARDRGGTDTQYF
TGCAGTGCTAGAGACAGGGGGGGCACAGATACGCAGTATTTT
>TRBV7-2|TRBJ2-5|few|NA
CASSPPWGEQYF
TGTGCCAGCAGCCCCCCGTGGGGGGAGCAGTACTTC
>TRBV20-1|TRBJ1-2|few|TRBD1
CSALQGRVNGYTF
TGCAGTGCTTTACAGGGGCGGGTGAATGGCTACACCTTC
>TRBV9|TRBJ2-1|NA|TRBD2
CASSAGSGRFSHNEQFF
TGTGCCAGCAGCGCGGGAAGCGGGAGGTTCTCCCACAATGAGCAGTTCTTC
>TRBV12-3/TRBV12-4|TRBJ2-1|few|TRBD1
CASSLGTTGVDEQFF
TGTGCCAGCAGTTTAGGGACGACAGGGGTGGATGAGCAGTTCTTC
>TRBV7-9|TRBJ2-7|NA|NA
CASSLGDGEQYF
TGTGCCAGCAGCTTAGGGGACGGGGAGCAGTACTTC
>TRBV6-5|TRBJ1-4|NA|TRBD1
CASRRDRRAEKLFF
TGTGCCAGCAGGCGGGACAGGAGAGCAGAAAAACTGTTTTTT
>TRBV20-1|TRBJ1-4|few|NA
CSARGTGEKLFF
TGCAGTGCTAGAGGAACAGGGGAAAAACTGTTTTTT
>TRBV7-7|TRBJ2-1|NA|NA
CASGYDRFNEQFF
TGTGCTAGCGGCTATGACAGGTTCAATGAGCAGTTCTTC
>TRBV5-1|TRBJ2-2|NA|TRBD1
CASSPGTGDTGELFF
TGCGCCAGCAGCCCCGGGACAGGCGACACCGGGGAGCTGTTTTTT
>TRBV20-1|TRBJ2-7|NA|TRBD2
CSARGTSGRSSYEQYF
TGCAGTGCTAGAGGGACTAGCGGGAGATCGTCCTACGAGCAGTACTTC
>TRBV12-3/TRBV12-4|TRBJ2-3|NA|NA
CASSLAQGGSTDTQYF
TGTGCCAGCAGTTTAGCGCAAGGCGGTAGCACAGATACGCAGTATTTT
>TRBV20-1|TRBJ2-1|few|NA
CSPSSMGGYRDEQFF
TGCAGTCCTTCTTCGATGGGGGGATACAGGGATGAGCAGTTCTTC
>TRBV10-3|TRBJ2-7|NA|NA
CVISESRARSSYEQYF
TGTGTCATCAGTGAGTCAAGAGCGCGAAGCTCCTACGAGCAGTACTTC
>TRBV29-1|TRBJ2-7|many|NA
CSTMETYEQYF
TGCAGCACAATGGAGACCTACGAGCAGTACTTC
>TRBV11-2|TRBJ2-6|few|TRBD1
CASSPRGTGYGANVLTF
TGTGCCAGCAGCCCCCGAGGGACAGGGTACGGGGCCAACGTCCTGACTTTC
>TRBV29-1|TRBJ2-5|many|NA
CSASPEETQYF
TGCAGCGCTTCCCCGGAGGAGACCCAGTACTTC
>TRBV5-1|TRBJ1-1|few|TRBD1
CASSWSGQGYTEAFF
TGCGCCAGCAGCTGGAGCGGACAGGGGTACACTGAAGCTTTCTTT
>TRBV18|TRBJ2-1|NA|NA
CASSPRPGGLYNEQFF
TGTGCCAGCTCACCAAGGCCCGGGGGGCTATACAATGAGCAGTTCTTC
>TRBV18|TRBJ1-6|few|NA
CASSASGTYNSPLHF
TGTGCCAGCTCGGCCTCGGGGACCTATAATTCACCCCTCCACTTT
>TRBV18|TRBJ1-2|few|TRBD1
CASSPNPDRVNGYGYTF
TGTGCCAGCTCACCGAACCCAGACAGGGTGAATGGCTATGGCTACACCTTC
>TRBV5-1|TRBJ2-1|NA|NA
CASSLVQPSYNEQFF
TGCGCCAGCAGCTTGGTCCAGCCTTCCTACAATGAGCAGTTCTTC